This section outlines one T cell receptor (beta chain) sequence together with its context. Its specificity is unknown. Single viable CD3+CD4+CD8-CD45RO+ cells were sorted as the memory CD4+ T cells. Total CD4+ T cells were enriched by CD4 positive selection. After removal of 6 bases from V and 7 bases from J, the junction contained 3 bases not matched to a gene. CDR3 size: 13 residues. Looked up from germline, CDR1 is MDHEN and CDR2 is SYDVKM. This record belongs to a study of memory CD4+ T cells and cytomegalovirus serostatus. About the study: Healthy Belgian adult donors included about nine CMV-positive and about two dozen CMV-negative people. The study, taken as a whole, reports: CD4+ memory repertoires contained about 40% of the roughly 160 reported CMV TCRbeta sequences. Median bootstrapped AUC for CMV status was about 0.94 originally, around 0.91 US-trained.

Method: immunoSEQ multiplex PCR; TCRdb's copy keeps in-frame clones and lacks some. Here the sample spans around 50,000 clones, roughly 78% being singletons. The clonotype comes from an adult in good health and CMV-seronegative. The sequenced material came from memory CD4+ T cells from blood. This chain uses TRBV28 with TRBJ1-6; 7 bases map to TRBD1. The DNA of the CDR3 is TGTGCCAGCAGGCCGGACAGGAATTCACCCCTCCACTTT. Translating it yields CASRPDRNSPLHF.